Shown below are 7 T cell receptor beta chains from a single sample sequenced in a study of T cell changes during pregnancy in multiple sclerosis. Profiling relied on immunoSEQ multiplex PCR, and the TCRdb table lists in-frame clones only, not all of them. Here the sample spans some 71,000 clones, 92% being singletons. Sequenced here: peripheral blood, sampled after pregnancy. The receptor set was obtained from a female donor with multiple sclerosis, enrolled in a pregnancy study.

The chain is built from TRBV6-4 and TRBJ1-1; D possibly corresponds to TRBD1 (5 bases). CDR3 length: 13 amino acids. V was trimmed by 6 bases and J by 1 base, leaving 9 bases between them. Per germline, CDR1 MRHNA and CDR2 SNTAGT. The CDR3 DNA is TGTGCCAGCAGCGGACAATCGAACACTGAAGCTTTCTTT. Translation gives CASSGQSNTEAFF.

The chain links TRBV4-1 to TRBJ1-5; D is unresolved. Trimming cost V 4 bases and J 6 bases, with 13 bases left between them. Looked up from germline, CDR1 is MGHRA and CDR2 is YSYEKL. This CDR3 contains 14 residues. CDR3 nucleotides: TGCGCCAGCAGCCCTCACATAAGGAGTCAGCCCCAGCATTTT. Amino acids: CASSPHIRSQPQHF.

The chain joins TRBV29-1 to TRBJ2-1; 7 bases align to TRBD2. This CDR3 has 14 residues. The V and J ends lost 3 bases and 7 bases, in that order; junction bases with no gene match: 9. Germline loops: CDR1 SQVTM, CDR2 ANQGSEA. CDR3 bases: TGCAGCGTTGATGAGAGCGGGACCACTAATGAGCAGTTCTTC. Its translation: CSVDESGTTNEQFF.

The rearrangement links TRBV6-5 to TRBJ1-2; D is uncertain. The CDR3 covers 14 residues. CDR1 MNHEY and CDR2 SVGAGI come from the germline V gene. Deletions cut 4 bases from V and 4 bases from J, with 13 bases between. The CDR3 DNA sequence: TGTGCCAGCAGTTTTTCTTCAGGTTCCTATGGCTACACCTTC. The encoded protein is CASSFSSGSYGYTF.

This sequence joins TRBV6-4 and TRBJ2-1; TRBD2 matches 15 bases. The CDR3 spans 18 residues. Germline V gene data show CDR1 as MRHNA and CDR2 as SNTAGT. The ends lost 6 bases at V and 3 bases at J; junction bases unmatched: 9. Written as DNA, the CDR3 is TGTGCCAGCAGGGAGGGACTAGCGGGAGGACGCGTCTACAATGAGCAGTTCTTC. It codes for CASREGLAGGRVYNEQFF.

This chain connects TRBV2 to TRBJ2-7; D possibly corresponds to TRBD1 (6 bases). Germline CDR1 and CDR2: SNHLY and FYNNEI. The V end was cut by 10 bases, the J end by 4 bases, with 20 bases between. CDR3 size: 14 residues. CDR3 amino acids: CAIPKTGYVYEQYF. The CDR3 bases are TGTGCCATTCCGAAGACAGGTTATGTTTACGAGCAGTACTTC.

The chain joins TRBV4-2 to TRBJ2-1, with 7 bases that match TRBD2. The J segment lost 9 bases and the V segment lost 0 bases, leaving 11 bases of the junction unmatched. Germline loops: CDR1 LGHNA, CDR2 YNFKEQ. The CDR3 runs to 16 residues. The CDR3: CASSQEMREGLSEQFF. CDR3 in DNA: TGTGCCAGCAGCCAAGAGATGAGGGAGGGCCTCAGTGAGCAGTTCTTC.